The 25 T cell receptor beta chains presented below share a single source sample, sequenced in a study of blood T cell repertoires in COVID-19. Clones were read by immunoSEQ multiplex PCR, and TCRdb kept only the in-frame ones, dropping some. The sample has under 200,000 clones; 90% to 95% are singletons. Specimen: peripheral blood. The receptors were sampled from a man aged 50 to 60 with acute or convalescent COVID-19.

The rearrangement uses TRBV28 and TRBJ1-1, with D possibly being TRBD1 (6 bases). This CDR3 contains 14 residues. V lost 7 bases, J lost 3 bases, and 15 bases lay in between. The germline V gene encodes CDR1 MDHEN and CDR2 SYDVKM. The CDR3 sequence: CASKQGHLDTEAFF. Here the CDR3 DNA reads TGTGCCAGCAAACAGGGACACTTGGACACTGAAGCTTTCTTT.

The chain joins TRBV7-2 to TRBJ2-1; maybe TRBD1 (6 bases). CDR1 SGHTA and CDR2 FQGNSA come from the germline V gene. The CDR3 is 15 residues long. Trimming pared 0 bases from V and 4 bases from J, leaving 10 bases between. CDR3 in DNA: TGTGCCAGCAGCTTAGCGCTGGACAGTTACAATGAGCAGTTCTTC. Its translation: CASSLALDSYNEQFF.

This rearrangement joins TRBV18 to TRBJ1-3; D unclear. CDR3 length equals 14 residues. Trimming stripped 4 bases from V and 3 bases from J, with 10 bases between. CDR1 is KGHSH and CDR2 is LQKENI in the germline V gene. CDR3 in DNA: TGTGCCAGCTCACGCGGGTTGAATGGAAACACCATATATTTT. It yields the protein CASSRGLNGNTIYF.

The chain has TRBV9 and TRBJ1-5; tentative D call: TRBD1 (6 bases). V lost 3 bases, J lost 9 bases, and 19 bases lay in between. The CDR3 is made up of 15 amino acids. The V gene's germline CDR1 is SGDLS and CDR2 YYNGEE. The CDR3 loop reads CASSESGQLHGPQHF. The DNA for the CDR3 is TGTGCCAGCAGCGAATCTGGACAGCTTCATGGGCCCCAGCATTTT.

The chain employs TRBV12-3 or TRBV12-4 and TRBJ1-1; TRBD1 is a possible D gene (6 bases). V lost 7 bases and J lost 11, with 17 bases in between. The CDR3 has 12 amino acids. The CDR3 sequence is CASTLGGRGAFF. CDR3 bases: TGTGCCAGCACTCTAGGGGGTCGTGGGGCTTTCTTT.

V usage is TRBV27 and J usage is TRBJ2-2; possible D gene TRBD1, 6 bases. This CDR3 contains 16 residues. V was clipped by 4 bases and J by 0 bases, with 12 bases between them. Germline V gives CDR1 MNHEY, CDR2 SMNVEV (reference sequence). CDR3 DNA sequence: TGTGCCAGCAGTTCTTCCGGGACAACGAACACCGGGGAGCTGTTTTTT. Residues: CASSSSGTTNTGELFF.

The sample holds one count of this clone. The V call is TRBV10-3, the J call TRBJ2-1; 10 bases agree with TRBD1. This CDR3 has 15 residues. With 4 bases clipped from V and 7 bases from J, the junction kept 7 bases outside the gene matches. Germline values: CDR1 ENHRY, CDR2 SYGVKD. The CDR3 DNA follows: TGTGCCATCAGTGCGCCGGGACAGGGGATGAATGAGCAGTTCTTC. This codes for CAISAPGQGMNEQFF.

The V gene is TRBV6-6, the J gene TRBJ1-5; 8 bases fit TRBD1. V dropped 5 bases and J dropped 5; count of bases not matched to a gene: 5. CDR1 MNHNY and CDR2 SVGAGI come from the germline V gene (reference sequence). The CDR3 has 14 residues. The CDR3 sequence: CASSGQGKDQPQHF. Here the CDR3 DNA reads TGTGCCAGCAGTGGACAGGGAAAGGATCAGCCCCAGCATTTT.

Here the CDR3 reads CASRDTANYGYTF. CDR3 DNA sequence: TGTGCCAGCAGGGACACAGCTAACTATGGCTACACCTTC. This chain connects TRBV6-1 to TRBJ1-2; D perhaps matches TRBD1 (5 bases). The germline V gene encodes CDR1 MNHNS and CDR2 SASEGT. Trimming cost V 6 bases and J 0 bases, with 8 bases left between them. The CDR3 is 13 amino acids.

The chain carries TRBV7-6 and TRBJ2-6; 10 bases fit TRBD1. The trim removed 5 bases at V and 0 bases at J, leaving 4 bases unmatched. This CDR3 region has 17 residues. Germline values: CDR1 SGHVS, CDR2 FNYEAQ. The CDR3 reads CASSLTGGGSGANVLTF. CDR3 coding DNA: TGTGCCAGCAGCCTGACAGGGGGCGGCTCTGGGGCCAACGTCCTGACTTTC.

This chain connects TRBV18 to TRBJ1-2, with 8 bases fitting TRBD1. Trimming at V came to 4 bases and at J to 3 bases, leaving 10 bases not matched to a gene. Germline V CDR1 and CDR2: KGHSH, LQKENI. The CDR3 sequence is 16 residues long. The DNA for the CDR3 is TGTGCCAGCTCACGGAACGTGAAGGACAGGGACTATGGCTACACCTTC. Protein product: CASSRNVKDRDYGYTF.

The chain recombines TRBV18 with TRBJ2-6; a weak D match, TRBD1 (5 bases). The germline CDR1 and CDR2 sequences are KGHSH and LQKENI. The CDR3 is made up of 16 amino acids. Trimming took off 1 base at V and 1 base at J, with 8 bases between the two ends. The CDR3 DNA reads TGTGCCAGCTCACCACAAGGGGTTTCTGGGGCCAACGTCCTGACTTTC. Translated: CASSPQGVSGANVLTF.

The chain has TRBV25-1 and TRBJ1-4; 8 nucleotides match TRBD1. Per the germline V gene, CDR1 is MGHDK and CDR2 is SYGVNS. Germline trimming cut 5 bases from V and 5 bases from J; bases unmatched to any gene: 7. This CDR3 is built from 15 residues. Written as DNA, the CDR3 is TGTGCCAGCAGTTCTTACGGGACAGGCAATGAAAAACTGTTTTTT. Its protein product is CASSSYGTGNEKLFF.

The rearrangement uses TRBV28 and TRBJ1-3, with TRBD1 matching over 7 bases. Looked up from germline, CDR1 is MDHEN and CDR2 is SYDVKM. Trimming cost V 6 bases and J 1 base; bases outside gene matches: 3. The CDR3 covers 14 residues. Here the CDR3 reads CASRPTGSGNTIYF. The CDR3, as DNA: TGTGCCAGCAGGCCGACAGGGTCTGGAAACACCATATATTTT.

The V gene is TRBV18, the J gene TRBJ1-4; 9 bases match TRBD1. There are 14 residues in the CDR3. Per the germline V gene, CDR1 is KGHSH and CDR2 is LQKENI. V shed 6 bases and J 6 bases; nucleotides not matched to a gene: 5. The CDR3 here is CASSSQGAYEKLFF. The DNA for the CDR3 is TGTGCCAGCTCGTCACAGGGGGCATATGAAAAACTGTTTTTT.

The J gene is TRBJ1-2, the V gene TRBV9, with 10 bases identical to TRBD1. Germline-derived CDR1 and CDR2 are SGDLS and YYNGEE. This CDR3 has 14 residues. J lost 4 bases, V lost 2 bases, and 2 bases had no gene match. CDR3: CASSVDRGLYGYTF. In DNA form, the CDR3 reads TGTGCCAGCAGCGTTGACAGGGGGCTCTATGGCTACACCTTC.

This sequence joins TRBV27 and TRBJ1-2, with D perhaps TRBD1 (6 bases). The CDR3 runs to 11 residues. The germline gives CDR1 MNHEY, CDR2 SMNVEV (reference sequence). Trimming took off 5 bases at V and 8 bases at J, with 9 bases between the two ends. In DNA, the CDR3 is TGTGCCAGCAGTACAGGGCAAGGCTACACCTTC. This codes for CASSTGQGYTF.

V gene TRBV5-8 combines with J gene TRBJ1-3, with D perhaps matching TRBD1 (5 bases). This CDR3 spans 13 amino acids. The V end was cut by 4 bases, the J end by 10 bases, with 15 bases between. Germline CDR1 is SGHTS and CDR2 is YDEGEE. The CDR3 DNA is TGTGCCAGCAGCCGACAGCTTCCCGGGACCATATATTTT. Protein product: CASSRQLPGTIYF. Using reference TRBV5-8 and TRBJ1-3 for the parts outside the CDR3, the full variable domain is EAGVTQSPTHLIKTRGQQATLRCSPISGHTSVYWYQQALGLGLQFLLWYDEGEERNRGNFPPRFSGRQFPNYSSELNVNALELEDSALYLCASSRQLPGTIYFGEGSWLTVV.

The V call is TRBV6-5, the J call TRBJ2-3; unclear D gene. The CDR3 has 12 residues. V was pared by 4 bases and J by 2 bases, with 4 bases between. CDR1 is MNHEY, CDR2 SVGAGI, per germline. The CDR3 sequence: CASSLYTDTQYF. DNA of the CDR3: TGTGCCAGCAGTTTATACACAGATACGCAGTATTTT.

This chain connects TRBV10-3 to TRBJ1-1; 12 bases fit TRBD1. The CDR3 sequence is 17 residues long. The V segment lost 3 bases and the J segment 10 bases; nucleotides outside the gene matches: 15. Germline CDR1 ENHRY, CDR2 SYGVKD. The CDR3 bases are TGTGCCATCAGTGACCATCCCGGGACAGGGGGCCTTATGGGAGCTTTCTTT. This codes for CAISDHPGTGGLMGAFF.

The chain links TRBV27 to TRBJ1-6; 7 nucleotides align to TRBD1. The germline gives CDR1 MNHEY, CDR2 SMNVEV (reference sequence). The V gene end was trimmed by 2 bases and the J gene end by 10 bases; junction bases not matched to a gene: 5. The CDR3 spans 14 residues. The CDR3 sequence: CASSLQGGVSPLHF. The DNA for the CDR3 is TGTGCCAGCAGTTTACAGGGGGGCGTGTCACCCCTCCACTTT.

The chain joins TRBV19 to TRBJ1-5; 8 bases are a match to TRBD1. The germline V gene has CDR1 LNHDA and CDR2 SQIVND (reference sequence). The CDR3 covers 13 residues. V lost 10 bases and J lost 4; bases outside the gene matches: 6. In DNA, the CDR3 is TGTGCCACGGCGGGACAGGATAATCAGCCCCAGCATTTT. Translating it yields CATAGQDNQPQHF. Drawing the rest from reference TRBV19 and TRBJ1-5, the complete variable domain is DGGITQSPKYLFRKEGQNVTLSCEQNLNHDAMYWYRQDPGQGLRLIYYSQIVNDFQKGDIAEGYSVSREKKESFPLTVTSAQKNPTAFYLCATAGQDNQPQHFGDGTRLSIL.

The chain combines TRBV5-1 with TRBJ2-7; 9 nucleotides agree with TRBD1. CDR3 length: 14 amino acids. V shed 3 bases, J shed 6 bases, and the junction held 7 bases outside the gene matches. Germline CDR1 is SGHRS and CDR2 is YFSETQ. In nucleotides, the CDR3 is TGCGCCAGCAGCTCAAGGACAGGGGTAATCGAGCAGTACTTC. Amino acid sequence: CASSSRTGVIEQYF. Complete variable domain (other parts from reference TRBV5-1 and TRBJ2-7): KAGVTQTPRYLIKTRGQQVTLSCSPISGHRSVSWYQQTPGQGLQFLFEYFSETQRNKGNFPGRFSGRQFSNSRSEMNVSTLELGDSALYLCASSSRTGVIEQYFGPGTRLTVT.

The chain combines TRBV14 with TRBJ2-7; TRBD1 agrees at 7 bases. CDR1 and CDR2 from the germline V gene are SGHDN and FVKESK. Trimming removed 4 bases from V and 3 bases from J; junction bases left unmatched: 9. CDR3 size: 15 residues. CDR3 DNA: TGTGCCAGCAGCCCATGGAAGGGGGCCTACTACGAGCAGTACTTC. As protein: CASSPWKGAYYEQYF.

The chain uses TRBV30 and TRBJ2-2; D gene unclear. The germline V gene has CDR1 GTSNPN and CDR2 SVGIG (reference sequence). V was shortened by 8 bases and J by 7 bases, with 14 bases between the two germline ends. The CDR3 contains 12 residues. DNA of the CDR3: TGTGCCACCTCCCTCTTGAGCGGGGAGCTGTTTTTT. Translating gives CATSLLSGELFF.